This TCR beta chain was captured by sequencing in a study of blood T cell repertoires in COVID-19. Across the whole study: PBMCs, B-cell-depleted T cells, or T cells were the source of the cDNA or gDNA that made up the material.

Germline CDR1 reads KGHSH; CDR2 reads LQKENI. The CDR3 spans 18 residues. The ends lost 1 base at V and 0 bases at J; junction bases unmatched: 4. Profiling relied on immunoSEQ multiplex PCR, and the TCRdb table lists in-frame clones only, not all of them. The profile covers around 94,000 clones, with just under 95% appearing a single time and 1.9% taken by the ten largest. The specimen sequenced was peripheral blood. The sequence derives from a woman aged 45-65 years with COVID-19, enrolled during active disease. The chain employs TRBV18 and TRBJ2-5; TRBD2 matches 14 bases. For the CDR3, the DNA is TGTGCCAGCTCACCACGGGGACTAGCGGGGGACAACCAAGAGACCCAGTACTTC. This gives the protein CASSPRGLAGDNQETQYF.